This entry lists 15 T cell receptor beta chains sequenced from one sample in a study of blood T cells in healthy people across ages. A second PCR of roughly 7 to 11 cycles used a sample-barcoded 5' primer and a J-beta primer mix. A single record per CDR3 protein comes from TCRdb applying MiXCR to the 5' RACE reads. The data show over 1,500,000 distinct CDR3 sequences, approximately 39% seen once. Sequenced: blood. The receptors were gathered from a human donor in good health.

The rearrangement joins TRBV7-9 to TRBJ1-1; the D gene is possibly TRBD1 (6 bases). Per the germline V gene, CDR1 is SEHNR and CDR2 is FQNEAQ (reference sequence). This CDR3 spans 13 amino acids. Trimming stripped 7 bases from V and 4 bases from J, with 13 bases between. The chain's CDR3 is CASKDLGGTEAFF. In nucleotides, the CDR3 is TGTGCCAGCAAAGACCTAGGGGGCACTGAAGCTTTCTTT. Complete variable domain (other parts from reference TRBV7-9 and TRBJ1-1): DTGVSQNPRHKITKRGQNVTFRCDPISEHNRLYWYRQTLGQGPEFLTYFQNEAQLEKSRLLSDRFSAERPKGSFSTLEIQRTEQGDSAMYLCASKDLGGTEAFFGQGTRLTVV.

Remarks on this clonotype: Relative to the germline gene, one junction end is altered; a read error may explain this. The chain links TRBV5-1 to TRBJ2-4; a weak D match, TRBD2 (5 bases). Looked up from germline, CDR1 is SGHRS and CDR2 is YFSETQ. The CDR3 length is 15 residues. The CDR3 is CAGSGLLGKKNIQYF. In DNA, the CDR3 is TGCGCCGGCAGCGGCTTATTGGGGAAGAAAAACATTCAGTACTTC. Supplemented by reference TRBV5-1 and TRBJ2-4, the full variable domain reads KAGVTQTPRYLIKTRGQQVTLSCSPISGHRSVSWYQQTPGQGLQFLFEYFSETQRNKGNFPGRFSGRQFSNSRSEMNVSTLELGDSALYLCAGSGLLGKKNIQYFGAGTRLSVL.

The chain employs TRBV6-4 and TRBJ2-7; tentatively, D is TRBD2 (6 bases). The CDR3 covers 13 residues. Between the trimmed V and J ends, which lost 0 bases and 3 bases, there was a span of 6 bases. Germline V gene data show CDR1 as MRHNA and CDR2 as SNTAGT. The CDR3 DNA reads TGTGCCAGCAGTGACTCGGAGGGCTACGAGCAGTACTTC. Its protein is CASSDSEGYEQYF.

This clonotype occurred a few times. This rearrangement joins TRBV6-6 to TRBJ2-6; D possibly corresponds to TRBD2 (6 bases). The V gene's germline CDR1 is MNHNY and CDR2 SVGAGI (reference sequence). V shed 6 bases and J shed 4 bases, with 7 bases lying between them. The CDR3 spans 13 residues. The CDR3 nucleotides are TGTGCCAGCAGGGAGGGGGGGGCCAACGTCCTGACTTTC. The encoded protein is CASREGGANVLTF.

This clonotype was counted a few times. The chain recombines TRBV11-2 with TRBJ2-7; tentative D call: TRBD1 (6 bases). CDR3 length: 15 residues. V lost 6 bases and J lost 9, with 24 bases in between. Germline CDR1 and CDR2: SGHAT and FQNNGV. The CDR3 protein is CASSLDRTTYERQYF. The CDR3, as DNA: TGTGCCAGCAGTCTGGACAGAACAACCTACGAGCGGCAGTACTTC.

The chain is built from TRBV6-5 and TRBJ2-1, with 8 nucleotides matching TRBD2. The CDR3 spans 15 residues. Trimming took 8 bases from V and 5 from J; bases not matched to a gene: 11. From germline, CDR1 is MNHEY and CDR2 SVGAGI. CDR3 in DNA: TGTGCCAGCCGCCCTCAACCGGGGGGGCACAATGAGCAGTTCTTC. It translates to CASRPQPGGHNEQFF.

The chain combines TRBV5-6 with TRBJ2-3, with D possibly being TRBD1 (5 bases). Trimming stripped 4 bases from V and 0 bases from J, with 15 bases between. The CDR3 has 16 amino acids. Germline values: CDR1 SGHDT, CDR2 YYEEEE. The CDR3 region has the DNA TGTGCCAGCAGCCCGGCAGGGCTTTCAAGCACAGATACGCAGTATTTT. Translation gives CASSPAGLSSTDTQYF.

Concerning this clonotype itself: Its ends do not fully match the called genes, so a read error is possible. The J gene is TRBJ2-3, the V gene TRBV5-1; D possibly corresponds to TRBD1 (5 bases). The CDR3 is made up of 16 amino acids. Germline CDR1 and CDR2: SGHRS and YFSETQ. CDR3 sequence (DNA): TGCGCCAGCAGAGTTGGTATAACCCTAGGCACAGGTACGCAGTATTTT. Its translation: CASRVGITLGTGTQYF.

V usage is TRBV15 and J usage is TRBJ1-1; maybe TRBD1 (5 bases). In germline, CDR1 is LNHNV, CDR2 YYDKDF (reference sequence). The CDR3 totals 15 residues. With 1 base removed from V and 2 bases from J, the gap between germline ends came to 11 bases. The CDR3 DNA sequence: TGTGCCACCAGCAGAGGACTCGGGGGTAACACTGAAGCTTTCTTT. Amino acid sequence: CATSRGLGGNTEAFF.

Only a few counts were recorded for this clonotype. The rearrangement links TRBV28 to TRBJ1-2, with TRBD1 as a possible D gene (5 bases). Germline lookup yields CDR1 MDHEN and CDR2 SYDVKM. The CDR3 loop spans 15 amino acids. V lost 5 bases, J lost 4 bases, and 17 bases lay in between. The CDR3 DNA reads TGTGCCAGCAGTCCCCATCCCGGGACCCCCTATGGCTACACCTTC. Protein: CASSPHPGTPYGYTF.

This chain joins TRBV6-2 or TRBV6-3 and TRBJ2-7; possibly TRBD2 for D (5 bases). The CDR3 consists of 13 residues. Germline lookup yields CDR1 MNHEY and CDR2 SVGEGT. V gave up 7 bases and J gave up 4 bases, with 14 bases separating them. The CDR3 sequence is CASKSGEEYEQYF. The CDR3 DNA reads as TGTGCCAGCAAGTCCGGGGAAGAATACGAGCAGTACTTC.

The chain has TRBV20-1 and TRBJ1-2, with unresolved D. Trimming removed 1 base at V and 3 bases at J, with 12 bases between. This CDR3 comprises 14 residues. Germline V CDR1 and CDR2: DFQATT, SNEGSKA (reference sequence). This CDR3 is CSARAGNLDYGYTF. The CDR3, as DNA: TGCAGTGCTAGAGCGGGTAACTTGGACTATGGCTACACCTTC.

The V and J genes are TRBV5-5 and TRBJ1-1; TRBD1 might be the D (5 bases). V lost 4 bases to trimming and J lost 6 bases, with 13 bases between them. CDR1 and CDR2 (germline): SGHKS, YYEKEE (reference sequence). The CDR3 runs to 13 residues. The CDR3 reads CASSPPGSPEAFF. As DNA, the CDR3 is TGTGCCAGCAGCCCACCAGGGAGTCCTGAAGCTTTCTTT.

This clonotype was recorded many times. This chain joins TRBV7-2 and TRBJ2-5; D uncertain. The germline gives CDR1 SGHTA, CDR2 FQGNSA. The CDR3 loop spans 17 amino acids. Trimming took 1 base from V and 1 from J, leaving 16 bases between them. This chain's CDR3 is CASSLGDGRWPQETQYF. CDR3 nucleotides: TGTGCCAGCAGCTTAGGTGACGGGCGGTGGCCCCAAGAGACCCAGTACTTC.

This clonotype was recorded a few times. The chain couples TRBV29-1 to TRBJ1-1; tentatively, D is TRBD1 (6 bases). Germline V gene lookup returns CDR1 SQVTM and CDR2 ANQGSEA. V lost 7 bases to trimming and J lost 4 bases, with 10 bases between them. This CDR3 spans 11 amino acids. Here the CDR3 DNA reads TGCAGCGCAGAGGACAGCACTGAAGCTTTCTTT. The encoded protein is CSAEDSTEAFF.